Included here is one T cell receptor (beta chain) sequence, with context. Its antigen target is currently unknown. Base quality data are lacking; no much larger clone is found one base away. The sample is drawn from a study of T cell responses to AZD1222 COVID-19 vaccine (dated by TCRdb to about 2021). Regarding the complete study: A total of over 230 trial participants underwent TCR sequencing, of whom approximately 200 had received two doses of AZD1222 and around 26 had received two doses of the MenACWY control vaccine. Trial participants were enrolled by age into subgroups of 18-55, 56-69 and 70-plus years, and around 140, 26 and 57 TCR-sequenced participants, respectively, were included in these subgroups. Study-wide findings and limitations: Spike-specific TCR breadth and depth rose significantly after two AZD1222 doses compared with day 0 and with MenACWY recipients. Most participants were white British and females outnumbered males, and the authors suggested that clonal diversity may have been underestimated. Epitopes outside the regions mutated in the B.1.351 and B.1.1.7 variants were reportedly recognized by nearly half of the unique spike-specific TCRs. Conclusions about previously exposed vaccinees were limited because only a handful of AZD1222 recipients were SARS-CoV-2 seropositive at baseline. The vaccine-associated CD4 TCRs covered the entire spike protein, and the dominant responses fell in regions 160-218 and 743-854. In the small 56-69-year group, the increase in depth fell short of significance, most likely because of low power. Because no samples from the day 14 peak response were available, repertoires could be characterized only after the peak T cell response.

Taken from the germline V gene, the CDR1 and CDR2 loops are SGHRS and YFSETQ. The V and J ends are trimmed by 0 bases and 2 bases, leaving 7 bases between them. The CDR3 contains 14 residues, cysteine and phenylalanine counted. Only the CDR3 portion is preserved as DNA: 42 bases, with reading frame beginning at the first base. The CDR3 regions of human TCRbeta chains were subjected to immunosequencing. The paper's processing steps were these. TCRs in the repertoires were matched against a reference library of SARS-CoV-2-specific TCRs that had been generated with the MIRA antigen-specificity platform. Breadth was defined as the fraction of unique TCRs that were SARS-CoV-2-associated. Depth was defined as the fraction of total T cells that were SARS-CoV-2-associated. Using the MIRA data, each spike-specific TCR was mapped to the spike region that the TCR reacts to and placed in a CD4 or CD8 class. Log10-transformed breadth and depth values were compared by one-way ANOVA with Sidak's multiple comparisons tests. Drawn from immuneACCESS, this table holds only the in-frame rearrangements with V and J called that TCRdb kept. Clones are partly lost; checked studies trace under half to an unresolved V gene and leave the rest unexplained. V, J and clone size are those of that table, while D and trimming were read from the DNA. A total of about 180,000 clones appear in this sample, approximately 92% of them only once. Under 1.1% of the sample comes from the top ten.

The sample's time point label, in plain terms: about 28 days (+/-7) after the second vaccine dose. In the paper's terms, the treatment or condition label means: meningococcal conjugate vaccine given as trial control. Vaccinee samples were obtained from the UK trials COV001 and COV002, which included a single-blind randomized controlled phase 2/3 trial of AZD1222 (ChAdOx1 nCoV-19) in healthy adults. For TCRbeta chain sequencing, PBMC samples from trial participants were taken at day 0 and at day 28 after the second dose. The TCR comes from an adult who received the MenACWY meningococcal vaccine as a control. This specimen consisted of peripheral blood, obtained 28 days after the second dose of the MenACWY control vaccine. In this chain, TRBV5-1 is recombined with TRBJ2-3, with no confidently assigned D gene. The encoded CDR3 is CASSLGRSTDTQYF. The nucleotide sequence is TGCGCCAGCAGCTTGGGGCGGTCCACAGATACGCAGTATTTT.